These T cell receptor beta chains were read from a single sample in a study of Graves' ophthalmopathy and Graves' hyperthyroidism. MiXCR was run by TCRdb on the multiplex PCR reads, yielding one entry per CDR3 protein. The sample contains fewer than 400,000 distinct CDR3 sequences, approximately 20% of which appear only once. Specimen: peripheral blood. The receptor set was obtained from a woman aged 18 to 35 with Graves' ophthalmopathy. Both conserved end residues are part of each CDR3. The D gene is left open where the match is weak. Only part of the rows carry a size: once, few, many, or a class if the clone is expanded.

V gene: TRBV7-8; J gene: TRBJ1-5; clone size: many; D gene: .; CDR3 DNA: TGTGCCAGCAGCCAGAGTAGGGTCCTTAATCAGCCCCAGCATTTT; CDR3 protein: CASSQSRVLNQPQHF
V gene: TRBV7-2; J gene: TRBJ2-7; clone size: many; D gene: .; CDR3 DNA: TGTGCCAGCAGCTTAGGCTTCCGGACCCTACGGAAAAGGGAGCAGTACTTC; CDR3 protein: CASSLGFRTLRKREQYF
V gene: TRBV6-1; J gene: TRBJ2-5; clone size: many; D gene: TRBD2; CDR3 DNA: TGTGCCAGCAGACCTAGCGGCGGCCGACAAGAGACCCAGTACTTC; CDR3 protein: CASRPSGGRQETQYF
V gene: TRBV5-1; J gene: TRBJ2-5; clone size: many; D gene: TRBD1; CDR3 DNA: TGCGCCAGCAGCTCACAACACAGGGGGCCCTCCGAAGAGACCCAGTACTTC; CDR3 protein: CASSSQHRGPSEETQYF
V gene: TRBV3-1; J gene: TRBJ1-1; clone size: many; D gene: .; CDR3 DNA: TGTGCCAGCTCTACCAACATGAACACTGAAGCTTTCTTT; CDR3 protein: CASSTNMNTEAFF
V gene: TRBV30; J gene: TRBJ2-5; clone size: many; D gene: .; CDR3 DNA: TGTGCCTGGGGTGATCCGGGAGAGACCCAGTACTTC; CDR3 protein: CAWGDPGETQYF
V gene: TRBV6-1; J gene: TRBJ2-7; clone size: many; D gene: .; CDR3 DNA: TGTGCCACCCTGGGGCGGACCCAGCAGTACTTC; CDR3 protein: CATLGRTQQYF
V gene: TRBV3-1; J gene: TRBJ2-5; clone size: many; D gene: TRBD2; CDR3 DNA: TGTGCCAGCACCCTGGAGCGGGAATACCAAGAGACCCAGTACTTC; CDR3 protein: CASTLEREYQETQYF
V gene: TRBV7-9; J gene: TRBJ2-7; clone size: many; D gene: TRBD1; CDR3 DNA: TGTGCCAGCAGCTATACCGGGACAGGGGACTACGAGCAGTACTTC; CDR3 protein: CASSYTGTGDYEQYF
V gene: TRBV7-2; J gene: TRBJ2-2; clone size: .; D gene: TRBD2; CDR3 DNA: TGTGCCAGCTTTAGCGGAAGGGAGGGGACCGGGGAGCTGTTTTTT; CDR3 protein: CASFSGREGTGELFF
V gene: TRBV6-2/TRBV6-3; J gene: TRBJ2-7; clone size: many; D gene: .; CDR3 DNA: TGTGCCAGCGAATCTCTCGGGCGGTACGAGCAGTACTTC; CDR3 protein: CASESLGRYEQYF
V gene: TRBV28; J gene: TRBJ2-5; clone size: many; D gene: .; CDR3 DNA: TGTGCCAGCAGTTTATCCCGCAGGGGGGATTGGACCCAGTACTTC; CDR3 protein: CASSLSRRGDWTQYF
V gene: TRBV6-2/TRBV6-3; J gene: TRBJ1-2; clone size: many; D gene: .; CDR3 DNA: TGTGCCAGCAGTCTCGACAGCCCAGGTTGGGGCTACACCTTC; CDR3 protein: CASSLDSPGWGYTF
V gene: TRBV20-1; J gene: TRBJ1-2; clone size: many; D gene: TRBD1; CDR3 DNA: TGCAGTGCTAGATTCCCGACAGGGATGTTTAACTATGGCTACACCTTC; CDR3 protein: CSARFPTGMFNYGYTF
V gene: TRBV30; J gene: TRBJ2-7; clone size: many; D gene: .; CDR3 DNA: TGTGCCTGGAGACGACCCGGGACGATCGAGCAGTACTTC; CDR3 protein: CAWRRPGTIEQYF
V gene: TRBV6-1; J gene: TRBJ2-5; clone size: many; D gene: TRBD1; CDR3 DNA: TGTGCCAGCAGTGAGGACAGGGTAGCCCAGTACTTC; CDR3 protein: CASSEDRVAQYF
V gene: TRBV7-2; J gene: TRBJ2-7; clone size: .; D gene: .; CDR3 DNA: TGTGCCAGCAGCTTAACCCGCAATAGAGGATACGAGCAGTACTTC; CDR3 protein: CASSLTRNRGYEQYF
V gene: TRBV7-2; J gene: TRBJ1-1; clone size: .; D gene: TRBD1; CDR3 DNA: TGTGCCAGCAGCTCGGACAGGGGGAGAATTGGAGCTTTCTTT; CDR3 protein: CASSSDRGRIGAFF
V gene: TRBV28; J gene: TRBJ2-7; clone size: many; D gene: .; CDR3 DNA: TGTGCCAGCAGTCTAGGTTCAGTCAGGAAGCAGTACTTC; CDR3 protein: CASSLGSVRKQYF
V gene: TRBV3-1; J gene: TRBJ1-1; clone size: .; D gene: .; CDR3 DNA: TGTGCCAGCAGCCAAGTGACGGGAGAAGCTTTCTTT; CDR3 protein: CASSQVTGEAFF
V gene: TRBV19; J gene: TRBJ1-6; clone size: .; D gene: .; CDR3 DNA: TGTGCCAGTAGTATAGTAGGCCCATCTTCACCCCTCCACTTT; CDR3 protein: CASSIVGPSSPLHF
V gene: TRBV7-3; J gene: TRBJ1-2; clone size: many; D gene: .; CDR3 DNA: TGTGCCAGCAGCTTAATGAGGGGGGAGGGCTACACCTTC; CDR3 protein: CASSLMRGEGYTF
V gene: TRBV5-1; J gene: TRBJ2-4; clone size: .; D gene: .; CDR3 DNA: TGCGCCAGCAGCTTGAGGGGGGACATTCAGTACTTC; CDR3 protein: CASSLRGDIQYF
V gene: TRBV28; J gene: TRBJ2-2; clone size: many; D gene: .; CDR3 DNA: TGTGCCAGCAGCTTGACAGAAGGAGCACGTACGAACACCGGGGAGCTGTTTTTT; CDR3 protein: CASSLTEGARTNTGELFF
V gene: TRBV6-2/TRBV6-3; J gene: TRBJ2-7; clone size: many; D gene: TRBD1; CDR3 DNA: TGTGCCAGCAGTCACCATACAGGGGGCTCCTCCTACGAGCAGTACTTC; CDR3 protein: CASSHHTGGSSYEQYF
V gene: TRBV6-2/TRBV6-3; J gene: TRBJ2-5; clone size: .; D gene: .; CDR3 DNA: TGTGCCAGCAGTCAATTCGACTTTGCCCAAGAGACCCAGTACTTC; CDR3 protein: CASSQFDFAQETQYF
V gene: TRBV30; J gene: TRBJ2-7; clone size: many; D gene: .; CDR3 DNA: TGTAATGCGCGCTACGAGCAGTACTTC; CDR3 protein: CNARYEQYF